A selection of T cell receptor beta chains follows, all from one sample in a study of beta chain features in type 1 diabetes. Profiling relied on immunoSEQ multiplex PCR, and the TCRdb table lists in-frame clones only, not all of them. The sample holds tens of thousands of clones, about 32% seen once. The sample consisted of stem cell memory CD4+ T cells from blood. These receptors were obtained from a woman aged 18-29 years in good health. The CDR3 runs from the conserved cysteine through the conserved F or W. D genes are given only for firm matches. Only part of the rows carry a size: once, few, many, or a class if the clone is expanded.

TRBJ2-5,TRBD1,NA,TRBV7-9,CASSVDRGGETQYF,TGTGCCAGCAGCGTTGACAGGGGTGGAGAGACCCAGTACTTC
TRBJ1-5,TRBD1,NA,TRBV19,CASSTTGGHQPQHF,TGTGCCAGTAGTACAACAGGGGGACATCAGCCCCAGCATTTT
TRBJ2-1,NA,NA,TRBV4-2,CASSQDLSVGQFF,TGTGCCAGCAGCCAAGATCTGAGCGTAGGGCAGTTCTTC
TRBJ2-7,TRBD2,few,TRBV18,CASSPSGLAVYEQYF,TGTGCCAGCTCACCCTCGGGACTAGCGGTTTACGAGCAGTACTTC
TRBJ2-7,NA,few,TRBV30,CAWSGQDYYEQYF,TGTGCCTGGAGTGGACAGGATTATTACGAGCAGTACTTC
TRBJ1-5,NA,NA,TRBV11-1,CASSLGAYQPQHF,TGTGCCAGCAGCTTAGGGGCTTATCAGCCCCAGCATTTT
TRBJ1-1,TRBD1,NA,TRBV7-2,CASSLTRGSTEAFF,TGTGCCAGCAGCCTCACCAGGGGGTCCACTGAAGCTTTCTTT
TRBJ2-2,TRBD1,NA,TRBV6-6,CASSYEGALTGELFF,TGTGCCAGCAGTTACGAGGGGGCGTTGACCGGGGAGCTGTTTTTT
TRBJ1-4,NA,few,TRBV30,CAWSGPGSEKLFF,TGTGCCTGGAGCGGACCCGGGAGTGAAAAACTGTTTTTT
TRBJ2-3,TRBD1,few,TRBV5-1,CASNTLTGAQGDTQYF,TGCGCCAGCAATACTCTTACAGGGGCCCAAGGAGATACGCAGTATTTT
TRBJ2-7,TRBD1,NA,TRBV5-5,CASSSRRDRGNYEQYF,TGTGCCAGCAGCTCTCGTCGGGACAGGGGGAACTACGAGCAGTACTTC
TRBJ1-1,NA,few,TRBV30,CAWSVYRANTEAFF,TGTGCCTGGAGTGTTTACAGGGCGAACACTGAAGCTTTCTTT
TRBJ1-2,TRBD1,NA,TRBV15,CATSRDLGTGGGYTF,TGTGCCACCAGCAGAGATCTTGGGACAGGGGGCGGCTACACCTTC
TRBJ1-4,TRBD1,NA,TRBV5-8,CASSSGLDRGGLFF,TGTGCCAGCAGCTCAGGACTAGACAGGGGAGGACTGTTTTTT
TRBJ2-1,TRBD1,few,TRBV28,CASWDRDTNEQFF,TGTGCCAGCTGGGACAGGGACACCAATGAGCAGTTCTTC
TRBJ2-7,TRBD1,NA,TRBV7-3,CASSLTGTGTEQYF,TGTGCCAGCAGCCTCACCGGGACAGGGACCGAGCAGTACTTC
TRBJ2-1,NA,NA,TRBV10-3,CAISPREDEQFF,TGTGCCATCAGTCCTAGGGAGGATGAGCAGTTCTTC
TRBJ1-2,NA,NA,TRBV6-5,CASRTEFANYGYTF,TGTGCCAGCAGAACAGAGTTTGCTAACTATGGCTACACCTTC
TRBJ2-2,TRBD1,NA,TRBV28,CASTEPPGGRGGELFF,TGTGCCAGCACTGAGCCCCCAGGGGGCAGGGGAGGGGAGCTGTTTTTT